One and the same sample provided the 23 T cell receptor beta chains below, sequenced in a study of identical twins. Each CDR3 protein gets one entry after TCRdb re-called the 5' RACE reads with MiXCR. Of roughly 150,000 distinct CDR3 sequences in the sample, around 3.5% were seen once. Sequencing was carried out using memory T cells sorted from blood. The receptors come from a young man in good health.

This clonotype was seen many times. This chain connects TRBV27 to TRBJ2-7, with D unclear. CDR3 length equals 13 residues. Germline V gene sequence: CDR1 MNHEY, CDR2 SMNVEV (reference sequence). Trimming pared 4 bases from V and 5 bases from J, leaving 12 bases between. The CDR3 is CASSSLGMDEQYF. The CDR3, as DNA: TGTGCCAGCAGTTCTCTAGGAATGGACGAGCAGTACTTC.

This clonotype was seen a few times. The V gene is TRBV3-1, the J gene TRBJ1-4, with 9 bases fitting TRBD1. The V gene end was trimmed by 4 bases and the J gene end by 7 bases; junction bases not matched to a gene: 10. Germline V gives CDR1 LGHDT, CDR2 YNNKEL (reference sequence). The CDR3 has 16 amino acids. The CDR3 reads CASSLQGARSSEKLFF. In DNA, the CDR3 is TGTGCCAGCAGCCTACAGGGGGCGCGAAGCAGTGAAAAACTGTTTTTT.

This clonotype was recorded many times. This chain connects TRBV20-1 to TRBJ2-1; 9 positions match TRBD1. Trimming cost V 5 bases and J 7 bases; bases outside gene matches: 6. Germline V lookup: CDR1 DFQATT, CDR2 SNEGSKA (reference sequence). CDR3 length: 13 residues. The CDR3 region is CSAGGTGSNEQFF. Written as DNA, the CDR3 is TGCAGTGCTGGCGGGACAGGGTCGAATGAGCAGTTCTTC.

V is TRBV18 and J is TRBJ1-2; D is perhaps TRBD1 (6 bases). V shed 1 base and J shed 3 bases, with 6 bases lying between them. The CDR3 extends over 13 amino acids. From germline, CDR1 is KGHSH and CDR2 LQKENI. The chain's CDR3 is CASSPRQDYGYTF. CDR3 sequence (DNA): TGTGCCAGCTCACCACGACAGGACTATGGCTACACCTTC. The entire variable domain, with the rest obtained from reference TRBV18 and TRBJ1-2, is as follows: NAGVMQNPRHLVRRRGQEARLRCSPMKGHSHVYWYRQLPEEGLKFMVYLQKENIIDESGMPKERFSAEFPKEGPSILRIQQVVRGDSAAYFCASSPRQDYGYTFGSGTRLTVV.

This clonotype was counted between two and nine times. The genes are TRBV7-6 and TRBJ1-1, with 9 positions matching TRBD1. Germline CDR1 SGHVS, CDR2 FNYEAQ. J lost 4 bases, V lost 1 base, and 10 bases had no gene match. The CDR3 loop spans 17 amino acids. This CDR3 reads CASSLGVGTGLATEAFF. DNA of the CDR3: TGTGCCAGCAGCTTAGGGGTTGGGACAGGGTTGGCCACTGAAGCTTTCTTT.

This clonotype has at least ten counts. CDR3 protein: CASSHSVHNPKFYEQYF. CDR3 nucleotide sequence: TGTGCCAGCAGCCACAGCGTCCACAATCCTAAATTCTACGAGCAGTACTTC. This rearrangement joins TRBV3-1 to TRBJ2-7; no reliable D call. V lost 3 bases to trimming and J lost 3 bases, with 21 bases between them. The CDR3 contains 17 residues. Germline assignment: CDR1 LGHDT and CDR2 YNNKEL (reference sequence).

This clonotype was detected ten times or more. This rearrangement joins TRBV20-1 to TRBJ2-7; D may match TRBD1 or TRBD2 (7 bases each). CDR3 length equals 16 residues. Germline-derived CDR1 and CDR2 are DFQATT and SNEGSKA (reference sequence). Trimming shortened V by 0 bases and J by 6 bases, and 21 bases separated the two germline ends. The CDR3 protein is CSARDYRGLPSPEQYF. In nucleotides, the CDR3 is TGCAGTGCTAGAGATTACAGGGGACTACCCTCACCCGAGCAGTACTTC.

There are many counts of this clonotype. The V gene is TRBV20-1, the J gene TRBJ2-5, with D possibly matching TRBD2 (6 bases). Germline CDR1 is DFQATT and CDR2 is SNEGSKA (reference sequence). CDR3 size: 16 residues. The V and J ends lost 0 bases and 3 bases respectively, with 17 bases between them. The CDR3 DNA sequence: TGCAGTGCTAGAGATTGGAGAGGGACTGGTAAAGAGACCCAGTACTTC. Its protein is CSARDWRGTGKETQYF.

Many counts were recorded for this clonotype. The chain recombines TRBV2 with TRBJ1-1; no reliable D call. The V gene's germline CDR1 is SNHLY and CDR2 FYNNEI. The CDR3 length is 13 residues. V was pared by 7 bases and J by 11 bases, with 20 bases between. DNA of the CDR3: TGTGCCAGCATGATAGACGCCAACAATCGGGCTTTCTTT. It encodes CASMIDANNRAFF.

Many counts were recorded for this clonotype. This chain connects TRBV11-2 to TRBJ2-2; the D is unclear. V was clipped by 5 bases and J by 8 bases, with 12 bases between them. Germline assignment: CDR1 SGHAT and CDR2 FQNNGV. This CDR3 has 13 amino acids. The DNA of the CDR3 is TGTGCCAGCAGCCCCATGGACCGAGGGGAGCTGTTTTTT. Encoded protein: CASSPMDRGELFF.

This clonotype was observed at least ten times. The genes are TRBV9 and TRBJ2-6; D remains ambiguous. The germline CDR1 and CDR2 sequences are SGDLS and YYNGEE. The length of the CDR3 is 15 residues. The V and J ends lost 3 bases and 4 bases respectively, with 11 bases between them. This chain's CDR3 is CASSAGSLGANVLTF. CDR3 sequence (DNA): TGTGCCAGCAGCGCCGGGTCCCTCGGGGCCAACGTCCTGACTTTC.

This clonotype has at least ten counts. The chain joins TRBV15 to TRBJ2-7; the match to TRBD1 covers 12 bases. The CDR3 consists of 16 residues. V lost 3 bases to trimming and J lost 5 bases; unmatched junction nucleotides: 8. CDR1 LNHNV and CDR2 YYDKDF come from the germline V gene (reference sequence). The CDR3 DNA reads as TGTGCCACCAGCAGTTTTACGGGACAGGGGGCTGACGAGCAGTACTTC. Translated: CATSSFTGQGADEQYF.

This clonotype occurred many times. The chain is built from TRBV6-2 or TRBV6-3 and TRBJ2-3; TRBD2 matches 11 bases. This CDR3 is 14 amino acids long. J lost 2 bases, V lost 7 bases, and 2 bases had no gene match. Germline V gene lookup returns CDR1 MNHEY and CDR2 SVGEGT. The CDR3 spells CASKGLAVTDTQYF. The CDR3 DNA sequence: TGTGCCAGCAAGGGACTAGCGGTCACAGATACGCAGTATTTT.

This clonotype was observed at least ten times. Written as DNA, the CDR3 is TGCGCCAGCAGCCGGGACGCCTACGAGCAGTTCTTC. It encodes CASSRDAYEQFF. V gene TRBV5-1 combines with J gene TRBJ2-1; D assignment may be TRBD1 or TRBD2 (5 bases each). Between the trimmed V and J ends, which lost 4 bases and 10 bases, there was a span of 12 bases. CDR1 SGHRS and CDR2 YFSETQ come from the germline V gene. CDR3 length: 12 residues.

This clonotype was seen repeatedly, ten times or more. J is TRBJ1-4 and V is TRBV12-3 or TRBV12-4; D is unresolved. The CDR3 loop spans 15 amino acids. V was shortened by 3 bases and J by 1 base, with 9 bases between the two germline ends. The CDR3 nucleotides are TGTGCCAGCAGTTTGGTGGGCGGAACTAATGAAAAACTGTTTTTT. The encoded protein is CASSLVGGTNEKLFF.

In its sample, this clonotype was seen many times. CDR3 nucleotides: TGCAGGGGTACCGGGGACACCGGGGAGCTGTTTTTT. It encodes CRGTGDTGELFF. The chain has TRBV20-1 and TRBJ2-2, with a possible D match to TRBD2 (5 bases). Looked up from germline, CDR1 is DFQATT and CDR2 is SNEGSKA (reference sequence). The CDR3 loop spans 12 amino acids.

This clonotype was found many times. This rearrangement joins TRBV12-3 or TRBV12-4 to TRBJ2-2, with a tentative D call TRBD1 (5 bases). This CDR3 is 15 amino acids long. Trimming stripped 3 bases from V and 4 bases from J, with 12 bases between. The CDR3 bases are TGTGCCAGCAGTTTGGCCAGGGTGGGCACCGGGGAGCTGTTTTTT. This translates into CASSLARVGTGELFF.

This clonotype was recorded many times. V is TRBV6-1 and J is TRBJ2-5; D is possibly TRBD2 (6 bases). The CDR3 runs 13 residues. The germline V and J ends were trimmed by 5 bases and 4 bases, with 11 bases remaining between them. Germline values: CDR1 MNHNS, CDR2 SASEGT. The CDR3 nucleotides are TGTGCCAGCAGTAGGGCGGGACGAGAGACCCAGTACTTC. Its protein is CASSRAGRETQYF.

Ten or more counts support this clonotype. V is TRBV7-9 and J is TRBJ2-5; a weak D match, TRBD2 (5 bases). V was trimmed by 5 bases and J by 2 bases, leaving 12 bases between them. CDR1 SEHNR and CDR2 FQNEAQ come from the germline V gene (reference sequence). The CDR3 covers 14 residues. The CDR3 DNA sequence: TGTGCCAGCAGCCGGGCGGGCGGACAAGAGACCCAGTACTTC. Encoded protein: CASSRAGGQETQYF.

Ten or more counts support this clonotype. This chain links TRBV2 with TRBJ2-5, with a weak D call TRBD1 (5 bases). The CDR3 is made up of 13 amino acids. V lost 7 bases to trimming and J lost 5 bases, with 14 bases between them. Germline V gives CDR1 SNHLY, CDR2 FYNNEI. The DNA for the CDR3 is TGTGCCAGCATCGGCCAGGGTCGGGAGACCCAGTACTTC. Translating gives CASIGQGRETQYF.

This clonotype was seen ten or more times. The V gene is TRBV5-1, the J gene TRBJ1-1; no clear D gene. With 0 bases removed from V and 0 bases from J, the gap between germline ends came to 9 bases. CDR3 length: 15 amino acids. CDR1 SGHRS and CDR2 YFSETQ come from the germline V gene. The CDR3 here is CASSLAAGMNTEAFF. The CDR3 nucleotides read TGCGCCAGCAGCTTGGCCGCGGGGATGAACACTGAAGCTTTCTTT.

This clonotype was counted many times. The CDR3 DNA reads as TGCGCCAGCAGCCCCGGGGGGGCCGACTCCTACGAGCAGTACTTC. Protein product: CASSPGGADSYEQYF. This chain joins TRBV5-1 and TRBJ2-7; 8 bases line up with TRBD2. The germline V gene has CDR1 SGHRS and CDR2 YFSETQ. J gave up 0 bases and V 4 bases, and 6 bases lay outside the gene matches. There are 15 residues in the CDR3.

There are many counts of this clonotype. This chain joins TRBV3-1 and TRBJ2-7; 7 positions agree with TRBD1. CDR1 LGHDT and CDR2 YNNKEL come from the germline V gene (reference sequence). The junction had 9 bases not matched to a gene; V was cut back by 1 base and J by 6 bases. There are 15 residues in the CDR3. The CDR3 nucleotides read TGTGCCAGCAGCCAAGGAAGGGGGCGCGAAGGCGAGCAGTACGTC. It specifies CASSQGRGREGEQYV.